This passage covers 2 T cell receptor beta chains from one sample sequenced in a study of blood T cells in healthy people across ages. For the second PCR, which ran for about 7 to 11 cycles, a sample-barcoded 5' primer and a J-beta primer mix were used. From the 5' RACE reads, TCRdb called clonotypes with MiXCR, one entry per CDR3 protein. The sample holds about 770,000 distinct CDR3 sequences, 40% to 50% seen once. Sequenced sample: blood. These receptors originate from a man in his sixties in good health.

The gene calls are TRBV10-3 and TRBJ1-6; TRBD1 is a possible D gene (6 bases). Germline CDR1 and CDR2: ENHRY and SYGVKD. The V and J ends lost 7 bases and 0 bases respectively, with 13 bases between them. The CDR3 spans 16 residues. The CDR3 reads CAITRTGSSYNSPLHF. CDR3 in DNA: TGTGCCATCACAAGAACAGGGAGCTCCTATAATTCACCCCTCCACTTT.

The table lists this clonotype with a few counts. This sequence joins TRBV4-3 and TRBJ2-7; D is possibly TRBD2 (6 bases). There are 15 residues in the CDR3. From germline, CDR1 is LGHNA and CDR2 YSLEER. The germline V and J ends were trimmed by 3 bases and 7 bases, with 19 bases remaining between them. The CDR3: CASSQTTGTHYEQYF. CDR3 in DNA: TGCGCCAGCAGCCAGACAACCGGGACTCACTATGAGCAGTACTTC.